This T cell receptor (beta chain) is from a study of glioma-infiltrating T cells. The wider study: Presurgical dexamethasone in glioma patients lasted six or fewer days.

The CDR3 covers 14 residues. Germline CDR1 and CDR2: MDHEN and SYDVKM. Trimming at V came to 4 bases and at J to 7 bases, leaving 5 bases not matched to a gene. With respect to this clonotype: What it binds is not known.

Amplification of TCR alpha and beta CDR3 regions from RNA used iRepertoire nested multiplex PCR. TCRdb re-analysed the multiplex PCR reads in MiXCR, keeping a single row per CDR3 protein. The sample yields 400,000 or so distinct CDR3 sequences, 41% seen once. Study-level findings and limits: Very few CDR3 sequences were shared between tissue and blood. Signature shared blood CDR3 motifs were enriched in low-divergence and depleted in high-divergence patients.

V usage is TRBV28 and J usage is TRBJ2-1, with TRBD1 matching 9 bases. The sequenced material came from glioma tissue, nonneoplastic brain tissue, or PBMCs (not recorded which). This sequence originates from a human donor with low-grade glioma or glioblastoma, undergoing nonglioma brain surgery, or in good health (not recorded which). The CDR3 is CASSSTTGGNEQFF. The CDR3 DNA follows: TGTGCCAGCAGTTCAACGACAGGGGGGAATGAGCAGTTCTTC.